This entry describes one TCR beta chain. The authors reverse transcribed roughly 0.5 to 1 ug RNA with random hexamers. TCRdb re-derived calls from the immunoSEQ multiplex PCR reads in MiXCR, one entry per CDR3 protein. The sample has 130,000 or so distinct CDR3 sequences; 94% are singletons. The data are from a study of CD8 T cells in Susac syndrome. In germline, CDR1 is KGHDR, CDR2 SFDVKD. This CDR3 contains 15 residues. Between the trimmed V and J ends, which lost 3 bases and 3 bases, there was a span of 11 bases. Sequencing of TCR beta, carried out with a high-throughput approach, was applied to CD8+ and CD4+ T cells from the blood.

Sequencing was performed on CD4+ T cells from PBMCs. The clonotype was recovered from a human donor in good health. The genes are TRBV24-1 and TRBJ2-1; TRBD2 is a possible D gene (5 bases). CDR3 sequence (DNA): TGTGCCACCAGTGATGGCGGGCGCTTCTACAATGAGCAGTTCTTC. Translating gives CATSDGGRFYNEQFF.